This T cell receptor beta chain came from a study of blood T cell repertoires in COVID-19. Across the study: Acute and convalescent COVID-19 samples came from the United States, Italy and Spain. Sources were T cells, B-cell-depleted T cells, or PBMCs; the material itself was cDNA or gDNA.

Germline V lookup: CDR1 WSHSY, CDR2 SAAADI. The CDR3 has 13 amino acids. V was clipped by 6 bases and J by 5 bases, with 10 bases between them. Assay: immunoSEQ multiplex PCR; the TCRdb copy retains only in-frame clones and omits some. The table has about 170,000 clones, approximately 82% seen once; the top ten hold 3.6%. This clone was counted only a few times. Residents of 24 US areas, aged about 18 to 89 years, made up the participants. The source material was PBMCs or T cells enriched from blood (not recorded which). The genes are TRBV10-2 and TRBJ2-2; TRBD2 might be the D (6 bases). The source of this sequence is a woman aged 45 to 65 in a cohort exposed to, infected with or recovered from COVID-19 (not recorded which). The CDR3 coding sequence is TGCGCCAGCAGGGACTATTCAACCGGGGAGCTGTTTTTT. Protein sequence: CASRDYSTGELFF.